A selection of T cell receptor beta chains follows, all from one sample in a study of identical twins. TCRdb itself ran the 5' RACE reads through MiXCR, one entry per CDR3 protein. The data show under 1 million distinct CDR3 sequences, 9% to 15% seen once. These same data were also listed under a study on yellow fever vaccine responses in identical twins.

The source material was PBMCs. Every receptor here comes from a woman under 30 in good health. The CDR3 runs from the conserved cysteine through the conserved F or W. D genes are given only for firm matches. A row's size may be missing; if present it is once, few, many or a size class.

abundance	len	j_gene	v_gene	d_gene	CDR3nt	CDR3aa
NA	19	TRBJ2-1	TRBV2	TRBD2	TGTGCCAGCAGTGACCCACTTGGTACTAGCGGGAGTAGTCGCTTTGAGCAGTTCTTC	CASSDPLGTSGSSRFEQFF
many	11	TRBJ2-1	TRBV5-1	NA	TGCGCCAGCAGCCAATTCAATGAGCAGTTCTTC	CASSQFNEQFF
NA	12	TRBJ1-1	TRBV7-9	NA	TGTGCCAGCAGCACACAGGGCCCTGAAGCTTTCTTT	CASSTQGPEAFF
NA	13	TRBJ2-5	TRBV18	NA	TGTGCCAGCTCAACGACACAACAAGAGACCCAGTACTTC	CASSTTQQETQYF
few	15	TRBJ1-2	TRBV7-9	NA	TGTGCCAGCAGCCCAGCGGGGACACTATCATATGGCTACACCTTC	CASSPAGTLSYGYTF
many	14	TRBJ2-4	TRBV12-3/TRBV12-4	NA	TGTGCCAGCAGTTTCGACCTAGCCAAAAACATTCAGTACTTC	CASSFDLAKNIQYF
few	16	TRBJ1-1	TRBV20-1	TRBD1	TGCAGTGCTAGGGACAGGGGGCAAGTTTGGGACACTGAAGCTTTCTTT	CSARDRGQVWDTEAFF
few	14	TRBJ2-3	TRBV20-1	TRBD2	TGCAGTGCTAGAGCGGGGAGGGCCACAGATACGCAGTATTTT	CSARAGRATDTQYF
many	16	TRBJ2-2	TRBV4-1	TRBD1	TGCGCCAGCAGCCTTAATCAGGGGGCTAACACCGGGGAGCTGTTTTTT	CASSLNQGANTGELFF
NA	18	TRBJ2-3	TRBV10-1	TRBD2	TGCGCCAGCAGTGACTACCTAGCGGGAGGGCCGGGCACAGATACGCAGTATTTT	CASSDYLAGGPGTDTQYF
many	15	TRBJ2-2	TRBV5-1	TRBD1	TGCGCCAGCAGCTCCGGACAGGGGAACACCGGGGAGCTGTTTTTT	CASSSGQGNTGELFF
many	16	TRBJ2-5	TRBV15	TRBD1	TGTGCCACCAGCAGAGGCCGGACAGGGGGCCAAGAGACCCAGTACTTC	CATSRGRTGGQETQYF
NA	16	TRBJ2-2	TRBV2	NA	TGTGCCAGCAGCCTTCAAACCCCCGGTAACACCGGGGAGCTGTTTTTT	CASSLQTPGNTGELFF
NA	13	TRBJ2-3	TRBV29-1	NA	TGCAGCGTTGTGAAGCCAGGCACAGATACGCAGTATTTT	CSVVKPGTDTQYF
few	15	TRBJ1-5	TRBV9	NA	TGTGCCAGCAGCGTAGGGGCCAGTAGCAATCAGCCCCAGCATTTT	CASSVGASSNQPQHF
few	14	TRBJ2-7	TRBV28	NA	TGTGCCAGCAGTGCTCTGGAAAGCTCCTACGAGCAGTACTTC	CASSALESSYEQYF
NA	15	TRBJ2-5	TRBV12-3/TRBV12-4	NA	TGTGCCAGCAGTTTAGCGCTTGTCTCACAAGAGACCCAGTACTTC	CASSLALVSQETQYF
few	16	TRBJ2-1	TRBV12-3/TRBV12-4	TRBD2	TGTGCCAGCAGTCGTGGACTAGCGGGATTAAACAATGAGCAGTTCTTC	CASSRGLAGLNNEQFF
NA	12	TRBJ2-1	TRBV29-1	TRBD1	TGCAGCGTAAAAAGACAGGGAGACGAGCAGTTCTTC	CSVKRQGDEQFF
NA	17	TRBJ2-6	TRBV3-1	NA	TGTGCCACCTGCCTGAGACTGGGCCTCTCTGGGGCCAACGTCCTGACTTTC	CATCLRLGLSGANVLTF
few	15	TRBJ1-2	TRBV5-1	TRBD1	TGCGCCAGCAGCTTGGACGGGACAGGGGGCGTGGGCTACACCTTC	CASSLDGTGGVGYTF
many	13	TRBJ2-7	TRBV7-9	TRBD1	TGTGCCAGCAGCTCGCAGGGGGACTACGAGCAGTACTTC	CASSSQGDYEQYF
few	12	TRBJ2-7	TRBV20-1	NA	TGCAGTGCTAGAGATAACAGATACGAGCAGTACTTC	CSARDNRYEQYF
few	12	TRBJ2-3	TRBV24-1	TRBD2	TGTGCCCCAGATAGCGGGACAGATACGCAGTATTTT	CAPDSGTDTQYF
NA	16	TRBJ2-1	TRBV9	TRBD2	TGTGCCAGCAGCTTCGACCCGGGACTAGGTAGTAATGAGCAGTTCTTC	CASSFDPGLGSNEQFF
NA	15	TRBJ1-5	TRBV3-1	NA	TGTGCCAGCAGCCCGACTGGGCAGAGCAATCAGCCCCAGCATTTT	CASSPTGQSNQPQHF
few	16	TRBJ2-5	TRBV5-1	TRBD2	TGCGCCAGCAGCTTGGCCGTGCGGGGGGGCAAAGAGACCCAGTACTTC	CASSLAVRGGKETQYF
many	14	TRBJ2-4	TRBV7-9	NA	TGTGCCAGCAGCTTAGTTACGTCCGAAAACATTCAGTACTTC	CASSLVTSENIQYF
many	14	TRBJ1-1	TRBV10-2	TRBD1	TGCGCCAGCAAACAGACAGGGTTGAACACTGAAGCTTTCTTT	CASKQTGLNTEAFF
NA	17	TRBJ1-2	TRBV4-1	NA	TGCGCCAGCAGCCACTTAGGTGCCTTTGAGGGGCGCGAGGGCTACACCTTC	CASSHLGAFEGREGYTF
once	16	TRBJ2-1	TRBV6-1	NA	TGTGCCAGCAGCCGAATACTAGTTGGGTCCCTGTCTGAGCAGTTCTTC	CASSRILVGSLSEQFF
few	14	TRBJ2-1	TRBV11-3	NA	TGTGCCAGCAGCTTACCGGGAGAGGGCAATGAGCAGTTCTTC	CASSLPGEGNEQFF
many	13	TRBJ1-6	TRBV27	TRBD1	TGTGCCAGCAGTGGGACAGGAGGTTCACCCCTCCACTTT	CASSGTGGSPLHF
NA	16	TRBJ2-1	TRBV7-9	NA	TGTGCCAGCAGCTTAATGGCCGGGACTGAAAACAATGAGCAGTTCTTC	CASSLMAGTENNEQFF
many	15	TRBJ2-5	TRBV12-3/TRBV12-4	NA	TGTGCCAGCACCGTTGGGCTAGCGCAAGGGGAGACCCAGTACTTC	CASTVGLAQGETQYF
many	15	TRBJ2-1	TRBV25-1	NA	TGTGCCAGCAGTGAAGCCGGTTTCTCCTACAATGAGCAGTTCTTC	CASSEAGFSYNEQFF
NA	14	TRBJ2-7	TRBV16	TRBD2	TGTGCCAGCAGCCCATGGGCGGGAGTTAGCGAGCAGTACTTC	CASSPWAGVSEQYF
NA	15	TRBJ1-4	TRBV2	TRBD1	TGTGCCAGCGCAGAGGGGGGGACAGGGGCGGAAAAACTGTTTTTT	CASAEGGTGAEKLFF
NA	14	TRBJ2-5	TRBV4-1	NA	TGCGCCAGCAGCCAACCAGGCACTCTTGAGACCCAGTACTTC	CASSQPGTLETQYF
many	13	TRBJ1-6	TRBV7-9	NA	TGTGCCAGCAGACGGGGCTGGAATTCACCCCTCCACTTT	CASRRGWNSPLHF
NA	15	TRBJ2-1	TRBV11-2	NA	TGTGCCAGCAGCTCCCCGGGTTACGCAGGGAATGAGCAGTTCTTC	CASSSPGYAGNEQFF